A single sample gave rise to the 7 T cell receptor beta chains below, sequenced in a study of T cells in Graves' hyperthyroidism and ophthalmopathy. Amplified TCR beta CDR3 regions came from RNA transcripts. RT-PCR in the first round (using the HTBI primer set) targeted the TCR CDR3. MiXCR, run by TCRdb on the multiplex PCR reads, gives a single entry per CDR3 protein. The data show about 290,000 distinct CDR3 sequences, with roughly a fifth seen just once and roughly 39% held by the top ten. The specimen was blood. Receptors were obtained from a man in his fifties with Graves' ophthalmopathy.

This clonotype was found many times. V is TRBV3-1 and J is TRBJ2-7; 7 bases match TRBD1. CDR1 is LGHDT, CDR2 YNNKEL, per germline (reference sequence). V was pared by 5 bases and J by 7 bases, with 14 bases of the junction left unmatched. This CDR3 has 15 residues. CDR3 sequence (DNA): TGTGCCAGCAGCTCGCGCCCGGGACAGAAGGGAGAGCAGTACTTC. This sequence encodes CASSSRPGQKGEQYF.

This clonotype was seen many times. This chain joins TRBV18 and TRBJ2-7; D ambiguous. The V gene's germline CDR1 is KGHSH and CDR2 LQKENI. This CDR3 has 15 amino acids. Between the trimmed V and J ends, which lost 6 bases and 0 bases, there was a span of 15 bases. The CDR3 here is CASSSTEFGSYEQYF. CDR3 nucleotide sequence: TGTGCCAGCTCGTCAACAGAATTTGGCTCCTACGAGCAGTACTTC.

Details on this clonotype: At one end, the junction sequence differs from germline, possibly due to a read error. The chain couples TRBV6-2 or TRBV6-3 to TRBJ2-2; 8 bases line up with TRBD2. Per germline, CDR1 MNHEY and CDR2 SVGEGT. This CDR3 has 15 residues. CDR3 nucleotide sequence: TGTGCCAGCAGCATTAGCGGGAAGAACACCGGGGTGCTGTTTTTT. It encodes CASSISGKNTGVLFF.

The chain carries TRBV25-1 and TRBJ2-7; D might be TRBD2 (5 bases). CDR1 and CDR2 (germline): MGHDK, SYGVNS. This CDR3 contains 12 residues. The V end lost 2 bases, the J end lost 9 bases, and 11 bases lay between the germline ends. CDR3 amino acids: CASSELHEGQYF. CDR3 bases: TGTGCCAGCAGTGAACTCCATGAGGGGCAGTACTTC.

This clonotype was recorded many times. The chain couples TRBV7-2 to TRBJ2-1; D ambiguous. V was shortened by 5 bases and J by 5 bases, with 10 bases between the two germline ends. The CDR3 has 13 residues. In germline, CDR1 is SGHTA, CDR2 FQGNSA. CDR3 residues: CASSLSWDNEQFF. For the CDR3, the DNA is TGTGCCAGCAGCCTAAGCTGGGACAATGAGCAGTTCTTC.

This clonotype has more than one count but fewer than ten. The chain links TRBV15 to TRBJ2-2; D is possibly TRBD2 (6 bases). This CDR3 has 17 amino acids. Trimming shortened V by 0 bases and J by 4 bases, and 15 bases separated the two germline ends. Germline CDR1 reads LNHNV; CDR2 reads YYDKDF (reference sequence). The CDR3: CATSRDLGGIGTGELFF. The CDR3, as DNA: TGTGCCACCAGCAGAGATCTCGGCGGGATCGGCACCGGGGAGCTGTTTTTT.

V and J are TRBV28 and TRBJ2-1; 11 positions agree with TRBD2. Per the germline V gene, CDR1 is MDHEN and CDR2 is SYDVKM. This CDR3 spans 14 amino acids. Trimming took 10 bases from V and 7 from J; bases not matched to a gene: 9. The DNA of the CDR3 is TGTGCCACCTTAACTAGCGGGAGAGGTAATGAGCAGTTCTTC. It is translated as CATLTSGRGNEQFF.